The rows below give T cell receptor beta chains drawn from one sample of a study of blood T cell repertoires in COVID-19. Produced via immunoSEQ multiplex PCR; TCRdb's table is partial and in-frame only. The sample has approximately 38,000 clones, 75% to 90% seen once. The source material was peripheral blood. These receptors originate from a man aged 25-40 years with active or convalescent COVID-19. Each CDR3 is given with its conserved first and last residue. D genes are given only for firm matches. Where a row states a size, it is once, few, many or the class of an expanded clone; other rows omit it.

v_gene: TRBV21-1; abundance: .; j_gene: TRBJ1-5; d_gene: .; CDR3nt: TGTGCCAGCAGCAATGGGCACAGCTATAGCAATCAGCCCCAGCATTTT; CDR3aa: CASSNGHSYSNQPQHF
v_gene: TRBV21-1; abundance: .; j_gene: TRBJ1-1; d_gene: .; CDR3nt: TGTGCCAGCAGCAACTACGACAGGGCCAGAGAGAACACTGAAGCTTTCTTT; CDR3aa: CASSNYDRARENTEAFF
v_gene: TRBV7-9; abundance: .; j_gene: TRBJ2-1; d_gene: TRBD2; CDR3nt: TGTGCCAGCAGTTCTAGCGGGAGTGGCAATGAGCAGTTCTTC; CDR3aa: CASSSSGSGNEQFF
v_gene: TRBV18; abundance: .; j_gene: TRBJ2-5; d_gene: TRBD2; CDR3nt: TGTGCCAGCTCACCACCGGGTAGCGGGAATAAAGAGACCCAGTACTTC; CDR3aa: CASSPPGSGNKETQYF
v_gene: TRBV21-1; abundance: .; j_gene: TRBJ1-5; d_gene: .; CDR3nt: TGTGCCAGCTCGGAACAGGAGGGCACGAAAAATCAGCCCCAGCATTTT; CDR3aa: CASSEQEGTKNQPQHF
v_gene: TRBV28; abundance: .; j_gene: TRBJ1-2; d_gene: TRBD1; CDR3nt: TGTGCCAGCAGTGAGACAGGGGTTGGTTATGGCTACACCTTC; CDR3aa: CASSETGVGYGYTF
v_gene: TRBV6-5; abundance: .; j_gene: TRBJ1-2; d_gene: TRBD1; CDR3nt: TGTGCCAGCAGTTACGACAGGGGCTATGGCTACACCTTC; CDR3aa: CASSYDRGYGYTF
v_gene: TRBV3-1/TRBV3-2; abundance: .; j_gene: TRBJ2-3; d_gene: .; CDR3nt: TGTGCCAGCATTGGGCGGGAAGACACTAGCACAGATACGCAGTATTTT; CDR3aa: CASIGREDTSTDTQYF
v_gene: TRBV5-1; abundance: .; j_gene: TRBJ2-2; d_gene: .; CDR3nt: TGCGCCAGCAGCCCGGAGGCGGGTGGTACCGGGGAGCTGTTTTTT; CDR3aa: CASSPEAGGTGELFF
v_gene: TRBV4-1; abundance: .; j_gene: TRBJ1-5; d_gene: TRBD1; CDR3nt: TGCGCCAGCAGCCTGGACAGGGTACAGCCCCAGCATTTT; CDR3aa: CASSLDRVQPQHF
v_gene: TRBV15; abundance: .; j_gene: TRBJ1-5; d_gene: .; CDR3nt: TGTGCCACCAGCAGAGGCGGGGGCGATCAGCCCCAGCATTTT; CDR3aa: CATSRGGGDQPQHF
v_gene: TRBV18; abundance: .; j_gene: TRBJ2-4; d_gene: .; CDR3nt: TGTGCCAGCTTATCAACAGATCCCAAAAACATTCAGTACTTC; CDR3aa: CASLSTDPKNIQYF
v_gene: TRBV27; abundance: .; j_gene: TRBJ2-2; d_gene: .; CDR3nt: TGTGCCAGCAGGGGCGGACGGGGTAGTGGCACCGGGGAGCTGTTTTTT; CDR3aa: CASRGGRGSGTGELFF
v_gene: TRBV4-1; abundance: once; j_gene: TRBJ2-2; d_gene: .; CDR3nt: TGCGCCAGCAGCCATCCACAGGGAGAGAACACCGGGGAGCTGTTTTTT; CDR3aa: CASSHPQGENTGELFF
v_gene: TRBV7-2; abundance: .; j_gene: TRBJ1-5; d_gene: .; CDR3nt: TGTGCCAGCAGCTTAGTCTCCGGGGGTGGAAATCAGCCCCAGCATTTT; CDR3aa: CASSLVSGGGNQPQHF
v_gene: TRBV7-2; abundance: .; j_gene: TRBJ1-2; d_gene: .; CDR3nt: TGTGCCAGCAGCTTAGGGGGGGGAACCTATGGCTACACCTTC; CDR3aa: CASSLGGGTYGYTF
v_gene: TRBV5-1; abundance: .; j_gene: TRBJ2-3; d_gene: .; CDR3nt: TGCGCCAGCACTGGATGGGGGGTTGAGACAGATACGCAGTATTTT; CDR3aa: CASTGWGVETDTQYF
v_gene: TRBV3-1/TRBV3-2; abundance: .; j_gene: TRBJ2-1; d_gene: .; CDR3nt: TGTGCCAGCAGCCCGTCCCAACAAGGACAGCAGCAGTTCTTC; CDR3aa: CASSPSQQGQQQFF
v_gene: TRBV3-1/TRBV3-2; abundance: .; j_gene: TRBJ1-1; d_gene: TRBD1; CDR3nt: TGTGCCAGCAGCCAGGGACAGGGGAGGAACACTGAAGCTTTCTTT; CDR3aa: CASSQGQGRNTEAFF
v_gene: TRBV6-1; abundance: .; j_gene: TRBJ2-7; d_gene: TRBD1; CDR3nt: TGTGCCAGCAGTGAACCCGGGACAGGGTCCTACGAGCAGTACTTC; CDR3aa: CASSEPGTGSYEQYF
v_gene: TRBV7-9; abundance: few; j_gene: TRBJ1-6; d_gene: TRBD1; CDR3nt: TGTGCCAGCAGCGGGACAGGGGGTAATTCACCCCTCCACTTT; CDR3aa: CASSGTGGNSPLHF
v_gene: TRBV28; abundance: .; j_gene: TRBJ1-5; d_gene: .; CDR3nt: TGTGCCAGCAGTTTTTTACAGGGAGGGATGAGGCCCCAGCATTTT; CDR3aa: CASSFLQGGMRPQHF
v_gene: TRBV27; abundance: .; j_gene: TRBJ2-1; d_gene: TRBD1; CDR3nt: TGTGCCAGCAGACGGACAGGGATCTACAATGAGCAGTTCTTC; CDR3aa: CASRRTGIYNEQFF
v_gene: TRBV5-1; abundance: .; j_gene: TRBJ1-1; d_gene: .; CDR3nt: TGCGCCAGCAGCTTGGGTCGGGAATCAAGGACTGTGGCTTTCTTT; CDR3aa: CASSLGRESRTVAFF
v_gene: TRBV7-2; abundance: .; j_gene: TRBJ2-1; d_gene: .; CDR3nt: TGTGCCAGCAGCAAAAGCGGGCTTTACAATGAGCAGTTCTTC; CDR3aa: CASSKSGLYNEQFF
v_gene: TRBV19; abundance: .; j_gene: TRBJ2-6; d_gene: .; CDR3nt: TGTGCCAGTAGTACACCTACAAGGCGGGTTGAGGGGGCCAACGTCCTGACTTTC; CDR3aa: CASSTPTRRVEGANVLTF
v_gene: TRBV27; abundance: .; j_gene: TRBJ2-7; d_gene: .; CDR3nt: TGTGCCAGCAGTTTGGAACAGGGAATATCCTACGAGCAGTACTTC; CDR3aa: CASSLEQGISYEQYF
v_gene: TRBV2; abundance: .; j_gene: TRBJ2-7; d_gene: .; CDR3nt: TGTGCCTCCCGGGGGGCTACCTACGAGCAGTACTTC; CDR3aa: CASRGATYEQYF
v_gene: TRBV27; abundance: .; j_gene: TRBJ1-2; d_gene: .; CDR3nt: TGTGCCAGCATATTCGGGGGGAAGGGGAACTATGGCTACACCTTC; CDR3aa: CASIFGGKGNYGYTF
v_gene: TRBV27; abundance: .; j_gene: TRBJ2-1; d_gene: .; CDR3nt: TGTGCCAGCAGTTTATCGACAGCGACTTGGTTGTTCTTC; CDR3aa: CASSLSTATWLFF
v_gene: TRBV19; abundance: .; j_gene: TRBJ2-2; d_gene: TRBD1; CDR3nt: TGTGCCAGTAGTATCGACAGGGGTCCGAACACCGGGGAGCTGTTTTTT; CDR3aa: CASSIDRGPNTGELFF
v_gene: TRBV18; abundance: .; j_gene: TRBJ1-3; d_gene: .; CDR3nt: TGTGCCAGCTCAACCGTAGGAGCGAGCTCTGGAAACACCATATATTTT; CDR3aa: CASSTVGASSGNTIYF
v_gene: TRBV10-2; abundance: .; j_gene: TRBJ2-3; d_gene: .; CDR3nt: TGCGCCAGCAGTGGGGCCGATACGCAGTATTTT; CDR3aa: CASSGADTQYF